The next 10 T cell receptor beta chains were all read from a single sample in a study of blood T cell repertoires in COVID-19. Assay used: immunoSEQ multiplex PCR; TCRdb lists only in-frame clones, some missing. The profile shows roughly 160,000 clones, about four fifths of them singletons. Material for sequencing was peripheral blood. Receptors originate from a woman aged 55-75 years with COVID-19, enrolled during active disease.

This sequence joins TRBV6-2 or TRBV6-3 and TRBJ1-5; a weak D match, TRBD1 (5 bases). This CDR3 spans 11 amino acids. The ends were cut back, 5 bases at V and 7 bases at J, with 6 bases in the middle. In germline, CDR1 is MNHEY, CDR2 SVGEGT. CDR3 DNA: TGTGCCAGCAGTCAGGGCCAGCCCCAGCATTTT. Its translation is CASSQGQPQHF.

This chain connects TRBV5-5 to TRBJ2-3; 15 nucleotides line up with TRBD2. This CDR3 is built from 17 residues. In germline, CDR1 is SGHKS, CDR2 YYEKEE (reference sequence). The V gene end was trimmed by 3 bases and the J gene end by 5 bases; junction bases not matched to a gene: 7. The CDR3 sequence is CASSYGTSGRTLDTQYF. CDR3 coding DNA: TGTGCCAGCAGCTACGGGACTAGCGGGAGGACGTTAGATACGCAGTATTTT.

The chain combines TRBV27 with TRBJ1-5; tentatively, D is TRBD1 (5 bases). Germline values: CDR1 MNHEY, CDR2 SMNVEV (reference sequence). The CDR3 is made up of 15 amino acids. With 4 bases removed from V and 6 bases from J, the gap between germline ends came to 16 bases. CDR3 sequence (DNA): TGTGCCAGCAGTTCTCAGGGTGGCTTAGGTCAGCCCCAGCATTTT. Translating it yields CASSSQGGLGQPQHF.

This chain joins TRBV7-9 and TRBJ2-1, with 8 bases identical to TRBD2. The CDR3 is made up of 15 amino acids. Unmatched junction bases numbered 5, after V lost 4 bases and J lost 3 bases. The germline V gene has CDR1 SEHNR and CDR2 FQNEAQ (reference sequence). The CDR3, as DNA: TGTGCCAGCAGCTCTCGGGGACTAGACTACAATGAGCAGTTCTTC. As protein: CASSSRGLDYNEQFF.

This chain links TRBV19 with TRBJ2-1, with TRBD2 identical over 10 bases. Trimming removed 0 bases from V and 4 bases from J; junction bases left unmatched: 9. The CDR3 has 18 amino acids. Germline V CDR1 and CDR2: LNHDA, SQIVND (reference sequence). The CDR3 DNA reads TGTGCCAGTAGTATAGATAGGGGAGCGGGGGGGCCATACAATGAGCAGTTCTTC. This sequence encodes CASSIDRGAGGPYNEQFF.

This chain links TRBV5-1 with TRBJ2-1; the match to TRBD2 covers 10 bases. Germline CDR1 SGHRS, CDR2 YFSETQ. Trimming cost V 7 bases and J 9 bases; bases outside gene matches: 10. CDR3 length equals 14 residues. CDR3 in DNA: TGCGCCAGCGGGCTAGCGGGGGTAGTAGGTGAGCAGTTCTTC. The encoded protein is CASGLAGVVGEQFF.

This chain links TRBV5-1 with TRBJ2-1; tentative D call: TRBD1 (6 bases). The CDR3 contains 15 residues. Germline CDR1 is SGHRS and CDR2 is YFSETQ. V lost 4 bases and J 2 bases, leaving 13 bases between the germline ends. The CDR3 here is CASSDRRQAYNEQFF. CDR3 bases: TGCGCCAGCAGCGACCGCCGACAGGCCTACAATGAGCAGTTCTTC.

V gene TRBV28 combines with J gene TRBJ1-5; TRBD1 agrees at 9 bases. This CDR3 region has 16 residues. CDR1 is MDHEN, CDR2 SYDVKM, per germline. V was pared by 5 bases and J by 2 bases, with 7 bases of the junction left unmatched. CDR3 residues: CASSIQGAGGNQPQHF. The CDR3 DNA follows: TGTGCCAGCAGTATACAGGGGGCTGGAGGCAATCAGCCCCAGCATTTT.

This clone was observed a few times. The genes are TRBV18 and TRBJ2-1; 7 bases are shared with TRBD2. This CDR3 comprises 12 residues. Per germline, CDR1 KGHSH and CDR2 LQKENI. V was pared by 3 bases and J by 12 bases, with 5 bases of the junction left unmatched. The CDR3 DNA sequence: TGTGCCAGCTCACCGGGACTATTGACGCAGTTCTTC. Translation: CASSPGLLTQFF.

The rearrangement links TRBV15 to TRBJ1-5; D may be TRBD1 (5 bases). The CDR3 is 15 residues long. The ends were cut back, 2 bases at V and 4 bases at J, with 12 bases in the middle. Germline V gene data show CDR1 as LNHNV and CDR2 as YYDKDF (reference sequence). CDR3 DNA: TGTGCCACCAGCAGAATCGTACGGGGGAATCAGCCCCAGCATTTT. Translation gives CATSRIVRGNQPQHF.